Listed below are T cell receptor beta chains from one sample, sequenced in a study of CD8+CD57+ T cells in acquired aplastic anemia. Using its own MiXCR run on the reads, TCRdb lists one record per CDR3 protein. The sample contains about 200,000 distinct CDR3 sequences, roughly 50% of which appear only once. Sequencing used sorted CD4+, CD8+, or CD8+CD57+ T cells (not recorded which) from PBMCs. All receptors come from a human donor with aplastic anemia. Each CDR3 is given with its conserved first and last residue. The order of the fields is CDR3 protein, CDR3 DNA, D gene, J gene, clone size, V gene. A D gene is named only where the DNA matches it firmly. Clone size is given for some rows only: seen once, a few or many times, or a class if the clone is expanded.

CAISGGTGRPTEAFF TGTGCCATCAGTGGGGGGACAGGGCGCCCCACTGAAGCTTTCTTT TRBD1 TRBJ1-1 NA TRBV10-3
CASSLGDGGATDTQCF TGTGCCAGCAGCTTAGGGGACGGGGGCGCCACAGATACGCAGTGTTTT NA TRBJ2-3 NA TRBV7-9
CSARVGVRTGELFF TGCAGTGCGCGCGTGGGAGTGCGGACCGGGGAGCTGTTTTTT NA TRBJ2-2 NA TRBV20-1
CASSLPHTGELFF TGTGCCAGCAGTCTACCCCACACCGGGGAGCTGTTTTTT NA TRBJ2-2 many TRBV7-8
CATSKTGTVNTEAFF TGTGCCACCAGCAAAACCGGGACAGTGAACACTGAAGCTTTCTTT TRBD1 TRBJ1-1 many TRBV15
CASSDRDGRASEQYF TGTGCCAGCAGTGACCGGGACGGGAGGGCTTCCGAGCAGTACTTC TRBD2 TRBJ2-7 NA TRBV2
CASSIEYTEAFF TGTGCCAGCAGTATTGAGTACACTGAAGCTTTCTTT NA TRBJ1-1 NA TRBV14
CASIKRGGTGEQYF TGTGCCAGTATCAAGCGGGGGGGTACCGGGGAGCAGTACTTC TRBD2 TRBJ2-7 NA TRBV19
CASSLGGGINTQYF TGTGCCAGCAGCTTAGGAGGGGGGATCAATACGCAGTATTTT NA TRBJ2-3 NA TRBV7-2
CSAFNRDSQTQYF TGCAGTGCTTTCAACCGGGACAGCCAGACCCAGTACTTC TRBD1 TRBJ2-5 many TRBV20-1
CASSQRDRGHSGELFF TGTGCCAGCAGTCAGCGGGACAGGGGCCATAGCGGGGAGCTGTTTTTT TRBD1 TRBJ2-2 NA TRBV12-3/TRBV12-4
CASSLSRGEGETQYF TGCGCCAGCAGCTTGTCTCGCGGGGAAGGGGAGACCCAGTACTTC NA TRBJ2-5 many TRBV5-1
CASSDGGNEQFF TGTGCCAGCAGTGATGGGGGCAATGAGCAGTTCTTC NA TRBJ2-1 once TRBV2
CASSYRDSGPSDTGELFF TGTGCCAGCAGTTACAGGGACAGTGGGCCATCGGACACCGGGGAGCTGTTTTTT TRBD1 TRBJ2-2 few TRBV6-6
CSATGGGSVAYEQYF TGCAGTGCTACCGGCGGAGGCAGTGTAGCCTACGAGCAGTACTTC NA TRBJ2-7 once TRBV20-1
CASSPLRGHRGHEQFF TGTGCCAGCAGCCCACTCCGGGGCCACAGGGGGCATGAGCAGTTCTTC TRBD1 TRBJ2-1 many TRBV7-3
CASSVATGVSYEQYF TGTGCCAGCAGCGTAGCGACGGGGGTCTCCTACGAGCAGTACTTC NA TRBJ2-7 NA TRBV9
CASSFLTEPFF TGCGCCAGCAGCTTCTTAACGGAGCCGTTTTTT NA TRBJ2-2 NA TRBV5-1
CAISESGAYEQYF TGTGCCATCAGTGAGTCCGGGGCGTACGAGCAGTACTTC NA TRBJ2-7 few TRBV10-3
CASGPGGSGANVLTF TGTGCCAGCGGCCCAGGGGGCTCTGGGGCCAACGTCCTGACTTTC TRBD1 TRBJ2-6 many TRBV2
CSTGGGNTIYF TGCAGTACGGGGGGGGGAAACACCATATATTTT NA TRBJ1-3 NA TRBV20-1
CSVDERTGADTQYF TGCAGCGTTGATGAACGGACGGGGGCAGATACGCAGTATTTT NA TRBJ2-3 NA TRBV29-1
CASSGGALRDTQYF TGTGCCAGCAGTGGGGGCGCTCTCCGAGATACGCAGTATTTT NA TRBJ2-3 few TRBV25-1
CASSLNIANEQFF TGTGCCAGCAGTTTGAATATCGCAAATGAGCAGTTCTTC NA TRBJ2-1 NA TRBV12-3/TRBV12-4
CSAPTRDSKSYEQYF TGCAGTGCTCCGACTCGGGACAGTAAATCCTACGAGCAGTACTTC TRBD1 TRBJ2-7 many TRBV20-1
CASSQDGTSGADEQYF TGTGCCAGCAGCCAAGATGGGACTAGCGGGGCCGACGAGCAGTACTTC TRBD2 TRBJ2-7 once TRBV4-2
CASSLERSISYEQYF TGTGCCAGCAGCTTGGAGAGGTCTATCTCCTACGAGCAGTACTTC NA TRBJ2-7 few TRBV5-5
CASSTTSGASTDTQYF TGTGCCAGCAGCACCACTAGCGGGGCTAGCACAGATACGCAGTATTTT TRBD2 TRBJ2-3 NA TRBV7-3
CSASGMNTEAFF TGCAGTGCGTCCGGGATGAACACTGAAGCTTTCTTT NA TRBJ1-1 many TRBV20-1
CASSSTGQRVYEQYF TGTGCCAGTAGTAGTACGGGACAGCGAGTCTACGAGCAGTACTTC TRBD1 TRBJ2-7 NA TRBV19
CASSLVGTGNQPQHF TGTGCCAGCAGCTTAGTTGGGACAGGGAATCAGCCCCAGCATTTT TRBD1 TRBJ1-5 NA TRBV7-8
CSAKSPGTEAFF TGCAGTGCCAAAAGCCCGGGGACTGAAGCTTTCTTT NA TRBJ1-1 many TRBV20-1
CASSVTETQYF TGTGCCAGCAGTGTCACGGAGACCCAGTACTTC NA TRBJ2-5 NA TRBV2
CASSPRTSGGAGDTQYF TGTGCCAGCAGCCCCCGGACTAGCGGGGGGGCAGGAGATACGCAGTATTTT TRBD2 TRBJ2-3 many TRBV9
CASSLTGKNTGELFF TGCGCCAGCAGCTTGACAGGGAAAAACACCGGGGAGCTGTTTTTT NA TRBJ2-2 once TRBV5-1
CAISESRTGGQPQHF TGTGCCATCAGTGAGTCGAGGACAGGGGGTCAGCCCCAGCATTTT TRBD1 TRBJ1-5 many TRBV10-3
CASSQERTVGGYTF TGCGCCAGCAGCCAAGAGCGGACGGTGGGTGGCTACACCTTC NA TRBJ1-2 NA TRBV4-3
CASSEENGNQPQHF TGTGCCAGCAGTGAGGAGAACGGCAATCAGCCCCAGCATTTT NA TRBJ1-5 many TRBV2
CSAYGSQGYNEHF TGCAGTGCCTATGGCAGCCAGGGGTACAATGAGCATTTT NA TRBJ1-5 NA TRBV20-1